The present T cell receptor beta chain was sequenced within a study of blood T cells in healthy people across ages. This CDR3 has 15 residues. Per the germline V gene, CDR1 is SGDLS and CDR2 is YYNGEE. The trim removed 4 bases at V and 11 bases at J, leaving 8 bases unmatched. This clonotype showed up just a few times. PCR was performed a second time for about 7 to 12 cycles using a sample-barcoded 5' primer and a J-beta primer mix. Via MiXCR, TCRdb re-called the 5' RACE reads, giving one row per CDR3 protein. Seen here are some 930,000 distinct CDR3 sequences, about 28% observed once, and the top ten hold roughly a tenth. The sample was also reused in another study, on T cells of mothers and their children.

The TCR originated in a woman aged 40-49 years in good health. The chain uses TRBV9 and TRBJ1-6, with 11 bases matching TRBD1. The specimen was blood. This chain's CDR3 is CASSPGDRGSTPLHF. CDR3 coding DNA: TGTGCCAGCAGCCCAGGGGACAGGGGGTCTACACCCCTCCACTTT. Based on the CDR3 plus reference TRBV9 and TRBJ1-6, the full variable domain is DSGVTQTPKHLITATGQRVTLRCSPRSGDLSVYWYQQSLDQGLQFLIQYYNGEERAKGNILERFSAQQFPDLHSELNLSSLELGDSALYFCASSPGDRGSTPLHFGNGTRLTVT.